These 17 T cell receptor beta chains were sequenced from one sample in a study of blood T cell repertoires in COVID-19. Data came from immunoSEQ multiplex PCR; TCRdb stores just in-frame clones and leaves some out. The sample gives about 250,000 clones, about 86% of which show up once; roughly 8.6% is in the top ten. Specimen: peripheral blood. All receptors derive from a man aged 40-49 years with active or convalescent COVID-19.

This clone occurred once. This CDR3 reads CAGGPPQGDTQYF. The CDR3 region has the DNA TGTGCCGGCGGCCCCCCCCAGGGGGATACGCAGTATTTT. The genes are TRBV7-9 and TRBJ2-3, with D possibly matching TRBD1 (6 bases). The V and J ends lost 11 bases and 6 bases respectively, with 18 bases between them. The CDR3 is made up of 13 amino acids. Germline values: CDR1 SEHNR, CDR2 FQNEAQ (reference sequence).

The rearrangement uses TRBV7-6 and TRBJ2-3; TRBD2 agrees at 8 bases. The CDR3 contains 15 residues. Germline lookup yields CDR1 SGHVS and CDR2 FNYEAQ. The V and J ends lost 5 bases and 1 base, in that order; junction bases with no gene match: 5. In DNA form, the CDR3 reads TGTGCCAGCAGCCCGACTAGCGTTGGCACAGATACGCAGTATTTT. Protein product: CASSPTSVGTDTQYF.

This sequence joins TRBV14 and TRBJ1-2; D ambiguous. The germline gives CDR1 SGHDN, CDR2 FVKESK. The CDR3 is 15 residues long. V was pared by 0 bases and J by 1 base, with 9 bases between. In nucleotides, the CDR3 is TGTGCCAGCAGCCAAGAGGCACCGCTTAACTATGGCTACACCTTC. It specifies CASSQEAPLNYGYTF.

In nucleotides, the CDR3 is TGTGCCAGCAGCTTGACAGGGCCTCCCTACGAGCAGTACTTC. This translates into CASSLTGPPYEQYF. V gene TRBV6-2 or TRBV6-3 combines with J gene TRBJ2-7; 7 nucleotides match TRBD1. This CDR3 is built from 14 residues. The trim removed 6 bases at V and 2 bases at J, leaving 7 bases unmatched. Looked up from germline, CDR1 is MNHEY and CDR2 is SVGEGT.

This chain connects TRBV27 to TRBJ2-2; 12 nucleotides line up with TRBD2. CDR3 size: 16 residues. V trimming: 8 bases; J trimming: 6 bases; junction bases outside the gene matches: 10. The germline CDR1 and CDR2 sequences are MNHEY and SMNVEV (reference sequence). CDR3 nucleotides: TGTGCCAGCGGCACCGCTAGCGGGAGGGATCCCGGGGAGCTGTTTTTT. This codes for CASGTASGRDPGELFF.

The J gene is TRBJ1-1, the V gene TRBV27; D gene unclear. Per germline, CDR1 MNHEY and CDR2 SMNVEV (reference sequence). V was clipped by 3 bases and J by 1 base, with 15 bases between them. There are 16 residues in the CDR3. This chain's CDR3 is CASSFYHSRWNTEAFF. The CDR3 nucleotides read TGTGCCAGCAGTTTTTATCATAGCCGGTGGAACACTGAAGCTTTCTTT.

The V gene is TRBV21-1, the J gene TRBJ2-3; TRBD2 is the table's D call and was not checked against the DNA. TRBV21-1 is shown as a pseudogene. The CDR3 covers 16 residues. The DNA for the CDR3 is TGTGCCAGCAGCAGTTTAGCGGGGGCTAGCACAGATACGCAGTATTTT. Amino acids: CASSSLAGASTDTQYF.

The sample holds one count of this clone. The genes are TRBV28 and TRBJ1-2; 10 bases agree with TRBD1. Germline V gives CDR1 MDHEN, CDR2 SYDVKM. The CDR3 loop spans 15 amino acids. V lost 2 bases, J lost 7 bases, and 7 bases stayed unmatched. As DNA, the CDR3 is TGTGCCAGCAGTTTAGCCGGGACAGGGGACCCTGGCTACACCTTC. Translation gives CASSLAGTGDPGYTF.

The J gene is TRBJ1-1, the V gene TRBV7-3; TRBD1 might be the D (5 bases). Per the germline V gene, CDR1 is SGHTA and CDR2 is FQGTGA. CDR3 length equals 13 residues. With 4 bases removed from V and 1 base from J, the gap between germline ends came to 7 bases. In DNA form, the CDR3 reads TGTGCCAGCAGCTATACAGGGAACACTGAAGCTTTCTTT. Translation gives CASSYTGNTEAFF.

The chain recombines TRBV7-9 with TRBJ2-1; 9 nucleotides match TRBD2. The germline CDR1 and CDR2 sequences are SEHNR and FQNEAQ (reference sequence). V lost 4 bases, J lost 8 bases, and 6 bases stayed unmatched. This CDR3 is 14 amino acids long. Here the CDR3 DNA reads TGTGCCAGCAGCTCCCCGGGACTAGCCCATGAGCAGTTCTTC. It specifies CASSSPGLAHEQFF.

The chain carries TRBV27 and TRBJ1-2; D may be TRBD1 (6 bases). V was shortened by 8 bases and J by 4 bases, with 8 bases between the two germline ends. CDR1 and CDR2 (germline): MNHEY, SMNVEV (reference sequence). The CDR3 runs 11 residues. CDR3 in DNA: TGTGCCAGCTCGGACAGCTATGGCTACACCTTC. It specifies CASSDSYGYTF.

As DNA, the CDR3 is TGTGCCAGTAGTGTCGGGAGGGGGTACGAGCAGTACTTC. Translation: CASSVGRGYEQYF. This chain uses TRBV19 with TRBJ2-7; 8 nucleotides match TRBD2. CDR1 is LNHDA, CDR2 SQIVND, per germline (reference sequence). The CDR3 sequence is 13 residues long. V gave up 5 bases and J gave up 4 bases; unmatched junction bases: 4.

The V call is TRBV24-1, the J call TRBJ2-7; TRBD2 might be the D (7 bases). This CDR3 spans 18 amino acids. The V gene lost 0 bases and the J gene lost 3 bases, with 20 bases spanning the gap. Looked up from germline, CDR1 is KGHDR and CDR2 is SFDVKD. The DNA of the CDR3 is TGTGCCACCAGTGATTTGAGTGGGGAGGGGGGCCGTTTCTACGAGCAGTACTTC. This codes for CATSDLSGEGGRFYEQYF.

V and J are TRBV9 and TRBJ2-3; 10 bases are a match to TRBD2. This CDR3 is 15 amino acids long. Germline lookup yields CDR1 SGDLS and CDR2 YYNGEE. J gave up 2 bases and V 4 bases, and 4 bases lay outside the gene matches. As DNA, the CDR3 is TGTGCCAGCAGCCTCAGCGGGGGGGTCACAGATACGCAGTATTTT. This sequence encodes CASSLSGGVTDTQYF.

The chain is built from TRBV5-8 and TRBJ1-5; D is possibly TRBD1 (5 bases). Germline assignment: CDR1 SGHTS and CDR2 YDEGEE. The CDR3 spans 16 residues. V was shortened by 1 base and J by 4 bases, with 15 bases between the two germline ends. The CDR3 nucleotides are TGTGCCAGCAGCTTGAGGTGGCAGGGTGCGAATCAGCCCCAGCATTTT. Its protein product is CASSLRWQGANQPQHF.

V and J are TRBV5-1 and TRBJ1-1; unclear D gene. This CDR3 comprises 13 residues. The V and J ends lost 0 bases and 5 bases respectively, with 8 bases between them. Per the germline V gene, CDR1 is SGHRS and CDR2 is YFSETQ. The CDR3 DNA follows: TGCGCCAGCAGCTTGGATGGCAGTACTGAAGCTTTCTTT. Translating it yields CASSLDGSTEAFF.

In its sample, this clone was seen once. The chain links TRBV5-8 to TRBJ2-5, with D possibly matching TRBD2 (5 bases). CDR1 is SGHTS and CDR2 is YDEGEE in the germline V gene. Trimming shortened V by 4 bases and J by 3 bases, and 10 bases separated the two germline ends. The CDR3 is 13 amino acids. CDR3 sequence (DNA): TGTGCCAGCAGCCGGTTCGGGGAAGAGACCCAGTACTTC. Encoded protein: CASSRFGEETQYF.